This T cell receptor (beta chain) was observed in a study of cytomegalovirus exposure and HLA in healthy donors. Healthy bone marrow donors made up the donor group. The CDR3 length is 20 residues. Germline V gene sequence: CDR1 SNHLY, CDR2 FYNNEI. The V and J ends lost 6 bases and 1 base respectively, with 28 bases between them. 13 Jbeta primers and 60 Vbeta primers were used for the PCR. Generated by immunoSEQ multiplex PCR, the TCRdb table keeps only in-frame clones and is missing some. The table shows around 150,000 clones, with 75% to 80% occurring only once. This clone was seen once. Its cognate antigen is unknown. Regarding the study as a whole: Several of the most significant clusters appeared linked to common viral pathogens, based on a later analysis. Cytomegalovirus status was reportedly diagnosed by the classifier with high specificity and sensitivity. Other equally common chains were less clonally expanded than HLA-associated TCR beta chains, a later analysis showed.

The TCR was taken from a man aged 45-65 years in good health and CMV-seropositive. Sequenced: PBMCs. The chain links TRBV2 to TRBJ1-3, with D perhaps matching TRBD1 (6 bases). The CDR3 spells CASSALGGPGRYNSGNTIYF. The CDR3 nucleotides read TGTGCCAGCAGCGCCCTCGGGGGGCCAGGGCGCTATAATTCTGGAAACACCATATATTTT.